The source of this T cell receptor beta chain is a study of cytomegalovirus exposure and HLA in healthy donors (dated by TCRdb to about 2017). With respect to the entire study: According to a later analysis, one platform produced both the roughly 130 validation repertoires and the 620 or so repertoires of the first cohort. The study aimed to test whether cataloging public T cell receptors could reveal signatures of past pathogen exposure. Besides the first cohort of around 700 subjects, a separate validation cohort made up of 120 or so different subjects was used. To predict cytomegalovirus infection status, the study brought together high-throughput TCR immunosequencing, statistical association of individual TCRs with disease status, and machine learning. Paper-wide results and their limitations: Across donors, most TCR sequences were observed very rarely, whereas some public TCRs were present in many individuals. The authors suggested that the approach could potentially be generalized to other disease states and immunological phenotypes. In a later analysis, TCRs clustered in the first cohort were found to also tend to co-occur in the approximately 120 validation repertoires, with 85% to 95% of cluster scores above 0. Three of the identified cytomegalovirus-associated TCR beta chains were confirmed in vitro to be specific for cytomegalovirus antigens. Cytomegalovirus status was reported to be diagnosed by the classifier with high specificity and sensitivity in both the original and validation cohorts. The validation cohort had no HLA typing available for a later analysis, so co-occurrence within that cohort was assessed over all 110 or so repertoires. In the study, around 160 TCR beta chains were listed as associated with cytomegalovirus.

V lost 10 bases and J lost 7 bases, and the count of bases not matched to a germline gene is 11. Via the germline V gene (reference sequence), CDR1 is MNHEY and CDR2 SMNVEV. There are 14 amino acids in the CDR3, from cysteine to phenylalanine inclusive. The DNA shown is the 42-base CDR3, in frame from base 1. Concerning this clone: The antigen this receptor binds is unknown. Per-base quality was not reported, and no clone a single base away is much larger than it.

The library was obtained by the immunoSEQ multiplex PCR assay. In the paper's pipeline: A statistical classification framework was developed to diagnose cytomegalovirus status using the catalog of TCR beta chain sequences. TCRdb holds this immuneACCESS table with in-frame rearrangements only. Some clones are missing; in checked studies, unresolved V genes explain under half, and the rest has no known cause. That table gives V, J and clone size, and the DNA gave D and trimming. The sample table records over 200,000 clones; around 88% of these occur just once. 2.9% of the sample comes from the top ten. The donors belonged to the validation cohort of approximately 130 subjects, which was separate from the roughly 670-subject first cohort.

The clonotype comes from a woman aged 18-35 years in good health and CMV-seronegative. This chain is built from TRBV27 and TRBJ2-2; TRBD2 agrees with 8 junctional bases. Sequencing was done on a sample of PBMCs. The DNA sequence follows: TGTGCCACAAGGGCGGGGGGCTACATCGGGGAGCTGTTTTTT. It translates to CATRAGGYIGELFF.